This T cell receptor beta chain was identified in a study of T cells in Graves' hyperthyroidism and ophthalmopathy. Researchers amplified the TCR beta CDR3 regions from RNA transcripts. Initially, a first-round RT-PCR of the TCR CDR3 employed the HTBI primer set. Each CDR3 protein is one row after TCRdb ran MiXCR on the multiplex PCR reads. The sample yields approximately 620,000 distinct CDR3 sequences, around 16% seen once. Germline V lookup: CDR1 SGHVS, CDR2 FQNEAQ. The CDR3 runs 14 residues. Trimming removed 5 bases at V and 5 bases at J, with 13 bases between. There are many counts of this clonotype.

This TCR was recovered from a woman aged 40 to 50 with Graves' ophthalmopathy. The sequenced sample was blood. The J gene is TRBJ2-1, the V gene TRBV7-8; D is uncertain. CDR3 nucleotide sequence: TGTGCCAGCAGCCCAGAGTTGTGGGACAATGAGCAGTTCTTC. It specifies CASSPELWDNEQFF.